The next 20 T cell receptor beta chains were all read from a single sample in a study of shared clonotypes between healthy human individuals. Repertoires were generated with immunoSEQ multiplex PCR, while TCRdb's copy carries only in-frame clones and drops some. The data hold around 700,000 clones, with around 67% observed a single time. Sequenced: memory CD4+ T cells sorted from blood. The sample's subset: CD45RA-negative fraction. These receptors were taken from a woman in her 30s in good health.

V and J are TRBV19 and TRBJ2-4; 8 bases align to TRBD2. Trimming took 5 bases from V and 0 from J; bases not matched to a gene: 12. Germline loops: CDR1 LNHDA, CDR2 SQIVND (reference sequence). The CDR3 runs to 18 residues. CDR3 DNA: TGTGCCAGTAGTTTCGTAGCGGGAACCCCACTAGCCAAAAACATTCAGTACTTC. This sequence encodes CASSFVAGTPLAKNIQYF.

The chain joins TRBV5-1 to TRBJ1-1; TRBD1 matches at 11 bases. The J segment lost 4 bases and the V segment lost 4 bases, leaving 12 bases of the junction unmatched. The CDR3 is made up of 17 amino acids. Germline CDR1 reads SGHRS; CDR2 reads YFSETQ. The CDR3 nucleotides read TGCGCCAGCAGCCCATTTCCGGGACAGGGGGAAGGCACTGAAGCTTTCTTT. Protein sequence: CASSPFPGQGEGTEAFF.

The chain recombines TRBV28 with TRBJ1-2, with D possibly being TRBD1 (5 bases). This CDR3 contains 11 residues. Looked up from germline, CDR1 is MDHEN and CDR2 is SYDVKM. V was trimmed by 5 bases and J by 14 bases, leaving 15 bases between them. This chain's CDR3 is CASSTTGARTF. The CDR3 DNA reads TGTGCCAGCAGTACCACAGGAGCTCGGACCTTC.

V gene TRBV19 combines with J gene TRBJ2-2, with D possibly TRBD1 on 5 matching bases. Germline assignment: CDR1 LNHDA and CDR2 SQIVND (reference sequence). There are 15 residues in the CDR3. The V end was cut by 5 bases, the J end by 1 base, with 11 bases between. The CDR3 protein is CASSPNRMNTGELFF. The DNA for the CDR3 is TGTGCCAGTAGTCCAAACAGGATGAACACCGGGGAGCTGTTTTTT.

This clone was found a few times. The chain joins TRBV4-1 to TRBJ2-1, with a possible D match to TRBD2 (5 bases). The CDR3 has 15 amino acids. Germline V gene lookup returns CDR1 MGHRA and CDR2 YSYEKL. V lost 1 base to trimming and J lost 7 bases, with 14 bases between them. The CDR3 DNA reads TGCGCCAGCAGCCAAGGAGGGATAGAAGGTAATGAGCAGTTCTTC. Its translation: CASSQGGIEGNEQFF.

This sequence joins TRBV27 and TRBJ2-5, with 7 bases aligning to TRBD1. Germline V lookup: CDR1 MNHEY, CDR2 SMNVEV (reference sequence). The CDR3 totals 12 residues. After removal of 5 bases from V and 5 bases from J, the junction contained 2 bases not matched to a gene. CDR3 DNA sequence: TGTGCCAGCAGTCTGACAGGGGAGACCCAGTACTTC. This codes for CASSLTGETQYF.

The sample holds a few counts of this clone. In nucleotides, the CDR3 is TGTGCCAGCAGTGATAAGAGGGCAGATACGCAGTATTTT. This codes for CASSDKRADTQYF. V is TRBV2 and J is TRBJ2-3, with D maybe TRBD2 (5 bases). The ends were cut back, 3 bases at V and 4 bases at J, with 8 bases in the middle. The CDR3 runs to 13 residues. Germline values: CDR1 SNHLY, CDR2 FYNNEI. Variable domain in full (rest from reference TRBV2 and TRBJ2-3): EPEVTQTPSHQVTQMGQEVILRCVPISNHLYFYWYRQILGQKVEFLVSFYNNEISEKSEIFDDQFSVERPDGSNFTLKIRSTKLEDSAMYFCASSDKRADTQYFGPGTRLTVL.

The chain links TRBV5-1 to TRBJ1-1, with 8 bases fitting TRBD1. V gave up 1 base and J gave up 5 bases; unmatched junction bases: 4. The CDR3 runs 14 residues. Per germline, CDR1 SGHRS and CDR2 YFSETQ. CDR3 region: CASSLLGQVTEAFF. CDR3 nucleotides: TGCGCCAGCAGCTTGTTGGGACAGGTAACTGAAGCTTTCTTT.

The chain is built from TRBV6-6 and TRBJ1-5, with no clear D. The germline V and J ends were trimmed by 7 bases and 9 bases, with 16 bases remaining between them. The CDR3 is made up of 13 amino acids. CDR1 is MNHNY, CDR2 SVGAGI, per germline (reference sequence). CDR3 coding DNA: TGTGCCAGCAACTTAGGACCAGCGTTGCCCCAGCATTTT. Translating gives CASNLGPALPQHF.

This chain connects TRBV20-1 to TRBJ2-7; D is possibly TRBD1 (5 bases). Germline CDR1 reads DFQATT; CDR2 reads SNEGSKA (reference sequence). The CDR3 extends over 11 amino acids. The V end lost 3 bases, the J end lost 6 bases, and 9 bases lay between the germline ends. CDR3 sequence (DNA): TGCAGTGCTAGTAAAAGGGGCGAGCAGTACTTC. This sequence encodes CSASKRGEQYF.

This chain connects TRBV10-3 to TRBJ2-7, with D unresolved. With 2 bases removed from V and 4 bases from J, the gap between germline ends came to 3 bases. The germline CDR1 and CDR2 sequences are ENHRY and SYGVKD. This CDR3 has 11 amino acids. The CDR3 is CAISELYEQYF. The CDR3, as DNA: TGTGCCATCAGTGAGCTTTACGAGCAGTACTTC.

The J gene is TRBJ1-4, the V gene TRBV28, with D possibly matching TRBD1 (5 bases). V gave up 4 bases and J gave up 0 bases, with 12 bases separating them. This CDR3 contains 16 residues. The V gene's germline CDR1 is MDHEN and CDR2 SYDVKM. The chain's CDR3 is CASSSPGGATNEKLFF. CDR3 sequence (DNA): TGTGCCAGCAGTTCCCCGGGGGGGGCAACTAATGAAAAACTGTTTTTT.

V usage is TRBV6-6 and J usage is TRBJ2-5; 10 nucleotides agree with TRBD2. Per the germline V gene, CDR1 is MNHNY and CDR2 is SVGAGI (reference sequence). The ends lost 6 bases at V and 5 bases at J; junction bases unmatched: 6. This CDR3 is 14 amino acids long. The CDR3 coding sequence is TGTGCCAGCAGCCCCAGCGGGAGGGTGGAGACCCAGTACTTC. Translation gives CASSPSGRVETQYF.

This chain uses TRBV6-5 with TRBJ1-5, with D unclear. V lost 5 bases and J lost 5, with 13 bases in between. Germline values: CDR1 MNHEY, CDR2 SVGAGI. The CDR3 consists of 14 residues. This CDR3 reads CASSLSTGYQPQHF. In nucleotides, the CDR3 is TGTGCCAGCAGTCTTTCGACGGGATATCAGCCCCAGCATTTT.

This sequence joins TRBV19 and TRBJ1-5; D may be TRBD1 (5 bases). CDR1 LNHDA and CDR2 SQIVND come from the germline V gene (reference sequence). This CDR3 spans 12 amino acids. V was shortened by 3 bases and J by 8 bases, with 8 bases between the two germline ends. CDR3 loop: CASSIPGKPQHF. The CDR3 bases are TGTGCCAGTAGTATCCCAGGGAAGCCCCAGCATTTT.

Only a few counts were recorded for this clone. The chain uses TRBV2 and TRBJ1-2; no reliable D call. The ends were cut back, 7 bases at V and 8 bases at J, with 17 bases in the middle. Germline lookup yields CDR1 SNHLY and CDR2 FYNNEI. CDR3 size: 13 residues. For the CDR3, the DNA is TGTGCCAGCAAAGAACAGATCGTATCAGGCTACACCTTC. Protein product: CASKEQIVSGYTF.

This clone was recorded at least ten times. Distinct nucleotide sequences in the sample also encode this CDR3. V usage is TRBV30 and J usage is TRBJ2-4; D is undetermined. Per germline, CDR1 GTSNPN and CDR2 SVGIG (reference sequence). This CDR3 has 13 amino acids. Trimming removed 4 bases at V and 3 bases at J, with 10 bases between. The CDR3 DNA reads TGTGCCTGGAAGAAGGGTGGCAAAAACATTCAGTACTTC. Amino acid sequence: CAWKKGGKNIQYF.

With respect to this clone: This sample also contains other DNA sequences that code for the same CDR3. The V gene is TRBV14, the J gene TRBJ1-2; 7 nucleotides match TRBD1. Germline assignment: CDR1 SGHDN and CDR2 FVKESK. The junction had 6 bases not matched to a gene; V was cut back by 4 bases and J by 4 bases. This CDR3 region has 14 residues. This CDR3 is CASSPQQGTYGYTF. The CDR3 nucleotides are TGTGCCAGCAGCCCCCAACAGGGGACCTATGGCTACACCTTC.

Many counts were recorded for this clone. This sample also contains other DNA sequences that code for the same CDR3. The chain uses TRBV9 and TRBJ2-1; the match to TRBD2 covers 12 bases. The CDR3 has 17 amino acids. The V segment lost 0 bases and the J segment 4 bases; nucleotides outside the gene matches: 5. The germline V gene has CDR1 SGDLS and CDR2 YYNGEE. CDR3 protein: CASSVDTSGRTYNEQFF. CDR3 in DNA: TGTGCCAGCAGCGTAGACACTAGCGGGAGGACTTACAATGAGCAGTTCTTC.

Of note for this clone: The sample contains more than one DNA sequence encoding this CDR3. This sequence joins TRBV25-1 and TRBJ2-1; D not resolved. With 3 bases removed from V and 4 bases from J, the gap between germline ends came to 10 bases. Germline V CDR1 and CDR2: MGHDK, SYGVNS. CDR3 length: 14 residues. As DNA, the CDR3 is TGTGCCAGCAGTGACGGTGGTCAATACAATGAGCAGTTCTTC. It specifies CASSDGGQYNEQFF.